This TCR beta chain was captured by sequencing in a study of CD8+ T cells in alopecia areata. RNA, once extracted, was reverse transcribed into cDNA for use as the sequencing template. Sequenced by immunoSEQ multiplex PCR; TCRdb stores in-frame clones only, minus some. This table holds some 100,000 clones, approximately 38% found once. This clone was seen a handful of times. Deletions cut 4 bases from V and 9 bases from J, with 22 bases between. Germline V gives CDR1 MDHEN, CDR2 SYDVKM. The CDR3 consists of 16 residues. This receptor was obtained from a human donor with alopecia areata. The specimen sequenced was CD4+ T cells sorted from blood. The chain employs TRBV28 and TRBJ1-5; perhaps TRBD1 as D (6 bases). CDR3 coding DNA: TGTGCCAGCAGTTGGGGGGCTGAAGTGTCCGCCCGGCCCCAGCATTTT. This sequence encodes CASSWGAEVSARPQHF.